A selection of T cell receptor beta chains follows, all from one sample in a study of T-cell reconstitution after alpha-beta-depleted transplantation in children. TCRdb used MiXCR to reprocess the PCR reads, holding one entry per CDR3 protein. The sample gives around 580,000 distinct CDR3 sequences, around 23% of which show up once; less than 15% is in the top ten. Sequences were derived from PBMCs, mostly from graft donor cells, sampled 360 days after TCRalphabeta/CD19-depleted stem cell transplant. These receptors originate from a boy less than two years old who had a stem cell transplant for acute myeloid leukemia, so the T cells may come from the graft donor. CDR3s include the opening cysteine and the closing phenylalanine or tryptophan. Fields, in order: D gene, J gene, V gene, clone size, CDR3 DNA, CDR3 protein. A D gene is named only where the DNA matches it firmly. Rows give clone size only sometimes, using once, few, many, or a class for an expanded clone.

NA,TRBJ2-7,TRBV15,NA,TGTGCCACCAGCAGAGATGAACTAGCTTCGGGCTACGAGCAGTACTTC,CATSRDELASGYEQYF
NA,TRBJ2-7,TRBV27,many,TGTGCCAGCAGTTTATCGATCCCGGGGCGCACCTACGAGCAGTACTTC,CASSLSIPGRTYEQYF
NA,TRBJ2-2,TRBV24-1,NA,TGTGCCACCAGTGCAGGTTTCCAGGAGAACACCGGGGAGCTGTTTTTT,CATSAGFQENTGELFF
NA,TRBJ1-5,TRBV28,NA,TGTGCCAGCAGTGGGGTCGGGGACAATCAGCCCCAGCATTTT,CASSGVGDNQPQHF
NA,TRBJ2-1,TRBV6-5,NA,TGTGCCAGCACTTCCCCTGGGTGGGAGTCCAATGAGCAGTTCTTC,CASTSPGWESNEQFF
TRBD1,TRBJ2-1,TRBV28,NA,TGTGCCAGCAGTAGTTTCCTATCCCGGGCGGGACAGGGTACTTACAATGAGCAGTTCTTC,CASSSFLSRAGQGTYNEQFF
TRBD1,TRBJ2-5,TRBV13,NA,TGTGCCAGCAGCTCAGTCCGGGACAGCGCTCAAGAGACCCAGTACTTC,CASSSVRDSAQETQYF
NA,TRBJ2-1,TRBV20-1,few,TGCAGTGCTAGAGAACGGGCGACAGATTACAATGAGCAGTTCTTC,CSARERATDYNEQFF
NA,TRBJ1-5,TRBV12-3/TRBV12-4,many,TGTGCCAGCGGGTTACAGGGAGGCGGCAATCAGCCCCAGCATTTT,CASGLQGGGNQPQHF
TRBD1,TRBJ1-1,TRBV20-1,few,TGCAGTGCTCTAACAGGGGTAGATGCTTTCTTT,CSALTGVDAFF
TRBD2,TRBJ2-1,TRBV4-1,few,TGCGCCAGCAGTGTACTAGCGACCCCTTACAATGAGCAGTTCTTC,CASSVLATPYNEQFF
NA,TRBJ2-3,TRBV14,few,TGTGCCAGCAGCCAAGACGCGGACTTTATAAGCACAGATACGCAGTATTTT,CASSQDADFISTDTQYF
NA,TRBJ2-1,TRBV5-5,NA,TGTGCCAGCAATTTCGGGGGTGAGCAGTTCTTC,CASNFGGEQFF
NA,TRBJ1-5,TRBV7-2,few,TGTGCCAGCAGCTTAGGCTGGGGTCAGCCCCAGCATTTT,CASSLGWGQPQHF
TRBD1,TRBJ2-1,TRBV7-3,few,TGTGCCAGCAGCACTGGACAGGGGGGGGACAATGAGCAGTTCTTC,CASSTGQGGDNEQFF
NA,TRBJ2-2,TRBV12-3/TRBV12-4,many,TGTGCCAGCATTAGGCAGGGAGGTACCGGGGAGCTGTTTTTT,CASIRQGGTGELFF
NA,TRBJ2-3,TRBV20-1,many,TGCAGTGCTAGCCAGGGAATGAGAGATACGCAGTATTTT,CSASQGMRDTQYF
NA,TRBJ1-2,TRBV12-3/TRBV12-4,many,TGTGCCAGCAGTTTACGAGACGGACGTAACTATGGCTACACCTTC,CASSLRDGRNYGYTF
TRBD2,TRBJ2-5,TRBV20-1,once,TGCAGTGCAAGGACTAGCGGGGGGGCAGTGGGCCAGTACTTC,CSARTSGGAVGQYF
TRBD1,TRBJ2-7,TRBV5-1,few,TGCGCCAGCAGCTTTAGGACAGGGGGGAGCTACGAGCAGTACTTC,CASSFRTGGSYEQYF
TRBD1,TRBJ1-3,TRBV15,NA,TGTGCCACCAGCAGAGGATTAATAGGACAGGCCTCTGGAAACACCATATATTTT,CATSRGLIGQASGNTIYF
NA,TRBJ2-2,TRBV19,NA,TGTGCCAGTAGTATCGTAGGAGACACCGGGGAGCTGTTTTTT,CASSIVGDTGELFF
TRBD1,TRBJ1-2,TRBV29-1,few,TGCAGCGTTGGGGACAGGGCCCCCTATGGCTACACCTTC,CSVGDRAPYGYTF
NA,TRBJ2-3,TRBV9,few,TGTGCCAGCACCCTCGGACTGTGGCAGGATACGCAGTATTTT,CASTLGLWQDTQYF
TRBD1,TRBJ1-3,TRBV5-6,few,TGTGCCAGCAGCTTTACAGGGGCTGGAAACACCATATATTTT,CASSFTGAGNTIYF
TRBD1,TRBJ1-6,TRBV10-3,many,TGTGCCATCAGTGAAGAGGGGGCTTGGGGATCACCCCTCCACTTT,CAISEEGAWGSPLHF
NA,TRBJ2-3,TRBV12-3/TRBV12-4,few,TGTGCCAGCAGTTTTGTTAGGACAGATACGCAGTATTTT,CASSFVRTDTQYF
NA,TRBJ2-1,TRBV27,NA,TGTGCCAGCAGTTTTTTAGGAAGGGACAATGAGCAGTTCTTC,CASSFLGRDNEQFF
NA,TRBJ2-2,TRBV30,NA,TGTGCCTGGAGTGGAGGGGCTGGCACCGGGGAGCTGTTTTTT,CAWSGGAGTGELFF
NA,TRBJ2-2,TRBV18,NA,TGTGCCAGCTCACTTTTTCCAGCGGACACGAACACCGGGGAGCTGTTTTTT,CASSLFPADTNTGELFF
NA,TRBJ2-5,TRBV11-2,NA,TGTGCCAGCACCGACAGGCGTTCGCGCAACCCGAGGGAGACCCAGTACTTC,CASTDRRSRNPRETQYF
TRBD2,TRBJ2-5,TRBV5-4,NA,TGTGCCAGCAGCTTGTTGGTATTAGCGGGGACGATGGGGTACCAAGAGACCCAGTACTTC,CASSLLVLAGTMGYQETQYF
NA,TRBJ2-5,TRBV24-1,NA,TGTGCCACCAGTGATTTTGGGACAATGGAGACCCAGTACTTC,CATSDFGTMETQYF
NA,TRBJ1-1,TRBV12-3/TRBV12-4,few,TGTGCCAGCAGGATAACAGGTGAAGCTTTCTTT,CASRITGEAFF
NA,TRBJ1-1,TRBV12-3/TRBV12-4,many,TGTGCCAGCAGTTTAAGCTCCCTGAACACTGAAGCTTTCTTT,CASSLSSLNTEAFF
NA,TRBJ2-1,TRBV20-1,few,TGCAGTGCTAGAGAGTGGACGGTCTACAATGAGCAGTTCTTC,CSAREWTVYNEQFF
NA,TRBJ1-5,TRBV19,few,TGTGCCAGTAGTAAAGGGGGAAATCAGCCCCAGCATTTT,CASSKGGNQPQHF
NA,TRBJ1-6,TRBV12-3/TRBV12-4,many,TGTGCCAGCACGAAGGGGGAGCACCGAAATTCACCCCTCCACTTT,CASTKGEHRNSPLHF
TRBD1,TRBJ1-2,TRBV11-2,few,TGTGCCAGCAGTCTCCGGGACAGGGGGCATGGCTACACCTTC,CASSLRDRGHGYTF
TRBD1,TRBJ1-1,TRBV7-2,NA,TGTGCCAGCAGCCCTAGAGGGACAGGGAGGGGCACTGAAGCTTTCTTT,CASSPRGTGRGTEAFF
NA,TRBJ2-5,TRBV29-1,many,TGCAGCGTTGAAGATGGATTTTTGGACACTCAAGAGACCCAGTACTTC,CSVEDGFLDTQETQYF
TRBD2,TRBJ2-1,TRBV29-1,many,TGCAGCGTTGTGTACGTCCCAGCTAGCGGGGGGCATACTTCCTACAATGAGCAGTTCTTC,CSVVYVPASGGHTSYNEQFF
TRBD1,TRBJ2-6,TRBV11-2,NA,TGTGCCAGCAGCTTAGGTGGGACAGGGAGCTCTGGGGCCAACGTCCTGACTTTC,CASSLGGTGSSGANVLTF
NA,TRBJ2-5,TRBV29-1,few,TGCAGCGTTGGGGCCCTTTGGCAGACCCAGTACTTC,CSVGALWQTQYF
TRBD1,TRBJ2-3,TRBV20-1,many,TGCAGTGCACGGACAGGGAAAGTGGCAGATACGCAGTATTTT,CSARTGKVADTQYF
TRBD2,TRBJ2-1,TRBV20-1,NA,TGCAGTGCTCAGGCCGTGATAGCGGGGGCCGTTTACAATGAGCAGTTCTTC,CSAQAVIAGAVYNEQFF
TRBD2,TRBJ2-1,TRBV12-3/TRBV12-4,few,TGTGCCAGTAGGGTAGCGGGGGGGCGTAGTGAGCAGTTCTTC,CASRVAGGRSEQFF
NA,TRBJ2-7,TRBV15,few,TGTGCCACCAGCAGAGATCCCGTGTTATCCTACGAGCAGTACTTC,CATSRDPVLSYEQYF
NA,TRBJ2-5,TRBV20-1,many,TGCAGTGCTACCCGGGGTCGGGAGACCCAGTACTTC,CSATRGRETQYF
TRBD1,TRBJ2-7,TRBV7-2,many,TGTGCCAGCAGCCCGGACAGGCTCTCCTACGAGCAGTACTTC,CASSPDRLSYEQYF
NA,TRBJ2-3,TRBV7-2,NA,TGTGCCAGCAGCCCCTTTGGGATGGATACGCAGTATTTT,CASSPFGMDTQYF
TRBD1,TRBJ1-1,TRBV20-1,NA,TGCAGTGCTAGCCCCGTCCCGGGACAGGGGGCGAACACTGAAGCTTTCTTT,CSASPVPGQGANTEAFF
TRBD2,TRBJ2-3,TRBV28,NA,TGTGCCAGCAGTCCACGAGCGGGGGGGCTGACAGATACGCAGTATTTT,CASSPRAGGLTDTQYF
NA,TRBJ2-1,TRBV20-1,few,TGCAGTGCTACACAGTTGCCCTACAATGAGCAGTTCTTC,CSATQLPYNEQFF
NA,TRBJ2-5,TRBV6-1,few,TGTGCCAGCAGTAGGGGTGATATAGAGACCCAGTACTTC,CASSRGDIETQYF